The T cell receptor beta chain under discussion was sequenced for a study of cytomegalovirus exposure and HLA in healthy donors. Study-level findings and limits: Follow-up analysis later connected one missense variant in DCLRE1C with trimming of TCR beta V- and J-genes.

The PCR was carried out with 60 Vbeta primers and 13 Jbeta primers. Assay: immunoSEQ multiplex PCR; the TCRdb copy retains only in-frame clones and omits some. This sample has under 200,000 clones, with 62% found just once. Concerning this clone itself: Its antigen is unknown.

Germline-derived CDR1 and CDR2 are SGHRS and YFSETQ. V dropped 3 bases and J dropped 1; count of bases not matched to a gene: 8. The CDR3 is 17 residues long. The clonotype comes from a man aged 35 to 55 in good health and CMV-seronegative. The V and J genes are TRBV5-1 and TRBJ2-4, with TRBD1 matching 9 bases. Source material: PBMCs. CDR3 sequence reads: CASSSDRGGKAKNIQYF. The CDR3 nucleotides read TGCGCCAGCAGCTCTGACAGGGGGGGGAAGGCCAAAAACATTCAGTACTTC. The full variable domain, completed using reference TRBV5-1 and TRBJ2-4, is KAGVTQTPRYLIKTRGQQVTLSCSPISGHRSVSWYQQTPGQGLQFLFEYFSETQRNKGNFPGRFSGRQFSNSRSEMNVSTLELGDSALYLCASSSDRGGKAKNIQYFGAGTRLSVL.